This entry lists 6 T cell receptor beta chains sequenced from one sample in a study of cytomegalovirus exposure and HLA in healthy donors. Sequencing used immunoSEQ multiplex PCR; TCRdb keeps in-frame clones, though not all of them. The sample yields about 160,000 clones, just under 90% seen once. The specimen was PBMCs. These receptors were obtained from a young woman in good health and CMV-seropositive.

This clone was found a few times. J is TRBJ1-1 and V is TRBV19; D might be TRBD1 (6 bases). The germline gives CDR1 LNHDA, CDR2 SQIVND (reference sequence). V was trimmed by 2 bases and J by 5 bases, leaving 15 bases between them. This CDR3 is built from 15 residues. DNA for the CDR3: TGTGCCAGTAGTATACGACAGGAAAGGAGTACTGAAGCTTTCTTT. This encodes CASSIRQERSTEAFF.

The V call is TRBV5-4, the J call TRBJ2-7, with D possibly matching TRBD1 (6 bases). CDR1 is SGHNT, CDR2 YYREEE, per germline (reference sequence). Trimming took off 5 bases at V and 7 bases at J, with 16 bases between the two ends. This CDR3 comprises 13 residues. Written as DNA, the CDR3 is TGTGCCAGCAGACCCAGGGGCGATTGGGAGCAGTACTTC. It specifies CASRPRGDWEQYF. Full variable domain (remainder filled in from reference TRBV5-4 and TRBJ2-7): ETGVTQSPTHLIKTRGQQVTLRCSSQSGHNTVSWYQQALGQGPQFIFQYYREEENGRGNFPPRFSGLQFPNYSSELNVNALELDDSALYLCASRPRGDWEQYFGPGTRLTVT.

The V and J genes are TRBV29-1 and TRBJ1-2; 11 bases fit TRBD1. The V gene end was trimmed by 6 bases and the J gene end by 8 bases; junction bases not matched to a gene: 11. CDR3 length: 14 residues. CDR1 is SQVTM, CDR2 ANQGSEA, per germline. The CDR3 sequence: CSVAIGQGAVGYTF. The CDR3 nucleotides are TGCAGCGTCGCCATAGGACAGGGGGCGGTAGGCTACACCTTC.

The rearrangement joins TRBV4-1 to TRBJ1-2; D not certain. CDR1 and CDR2 from the germline V gene are MGHRA and YSYEKL. This CDR3 comprises 15 residues. V was cut by 1 base and J by 0 bases, with 9 bases left in between. In DNA, the CDR3 is TGCGCCAGCAGCCAAGGGCCGATTTCTAACTATGGCTACACCTTC. It is translated as CASSQGPISNYGYTF.

The chain combines TRBV5-4 with TRBJ2-7, with D uncertain. CDR3 length: 11 amino acids. Between the trimmed V and J ends, which lost 3 bases and 1 base, there was a span of 2 bases. The germline V gene has CDR1 SGHNT and CDR2 YYREEE (reference sequence). This chain's CDR3 is CASSSSYEQYF. The CDR3 DNA reads as TGTGCCAGCAGCTCGTCCTACGAGCAGTACTTC.

The chain combines TRBV29-1 with TRBJ2-3, with 8 bases aligning to TRBD1. The junction had 10 bases not matched to a gene; V was cut back by 4 bases and J by 4 bases. The germline CDR1 and CDR2 sequences are SQVTM and ANQGSEA. CDR3 length: 15 amino acids. CDR3 in DNA: TGCAGCGTTGCAAAAATCGGCAGGGGGCCAGATACGCAGTATTTT. It encodes CSVAKIGRGPDTQYF.